This T cell receptor (beta chain) derives from a study of T cells after yellow fever vaccination. Study background: With SMART-Seq v4 Ultra Low Input, the fractions containing low cell numbers were prepared. The study's findings and limits: Weaker, the secondary response peaked sooner, at day 5 versus 15. CD4 and CD8 compartments shared a small share of clonotypes, likely from convergent recombination.

V shed 5 bases and J shed 1 base, with 12 bases lying between them. CDR3 length: 14 amino acids. Germline assignment: CDR1 MNHEY and CDR2 SVGAGI. TCRdb passed the 5' RACE reads through MiXCR, listing each CDR3 protein once. The table records around 1,200 distinct CDR3 sequences, approximately 11% of them present only once. This clonotype is deemed medium-sized. The specimen comprised CD8+ T cells binding an NS4B(214-222) dextramer, sorted from PBMCs, sampled approximately 22 days after the first yellow fever vaccination. The gene calls are TRBV6-5 and TRBJ2-7, with D tentatively TRBD2 (5 bases). The receptor was isolated from a young man who received the YFV17D yellow fever vaccine. In DNA, the CDR3 is TGTGCCAGCAGTAATGGGGAGATTTCCTACGAGCAGTACTTC. Its protein product is CASSNGEISYEQYF.